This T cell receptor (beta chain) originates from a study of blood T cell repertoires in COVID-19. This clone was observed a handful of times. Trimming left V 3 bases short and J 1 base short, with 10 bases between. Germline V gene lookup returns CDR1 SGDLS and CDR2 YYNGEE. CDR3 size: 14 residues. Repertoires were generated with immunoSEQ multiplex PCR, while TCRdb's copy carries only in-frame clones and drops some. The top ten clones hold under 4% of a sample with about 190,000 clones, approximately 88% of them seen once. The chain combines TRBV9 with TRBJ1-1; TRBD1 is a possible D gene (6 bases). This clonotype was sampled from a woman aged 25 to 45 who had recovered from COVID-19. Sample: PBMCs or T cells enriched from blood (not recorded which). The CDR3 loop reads CASSGGGWNTEAFF. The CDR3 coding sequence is TGTGCCAGCAGCGGAGGGGGATGGAACACTGAAGCTTTCTTT.